These 7 T cell receptor beta chains originate from one sample sequenced in a study of blood T cell repertoires in COVID-19. Measured with immunoSEQ multiplex PCR; TCRdb has only the in-frame clones, and not every one. The sample lists about 300,000 clones; approximately 88% were seen once. Material: peripheral blood. The receptors were gathered from a woman aged 25 to 39 who had recovered from COVID-19.

This chain joins TRBV19 and TRBJ1-5, with a weak D call TRBD1 (6 bases). Germline-derived CDR1 and CDR2 are LNHDA and SQIVND (reference sequence). Trimming pared 4 bases from V and 3 bases from J, leaving 13 bases between. This CDR3 is 15 amino acids long. CDR3 coding DNA: TGTGCCAGTAGTACCGTTAACAGGGACAATCAGCCCCAGCATTTT. Translating gives CASSTVNRDNQPQHF.

The J gene is TRBJ1-2, the V gene TRBV6-6; TRBD1 aligns across 7 bases. With 6 bases clipped from V and 7 bases from J, the junction kept 11 bases outside the gene matches. The length of the CDR3 is 14 residues. Germline CDR1 MNHNY, CDR2 SVGAGI (reference sequence). CDR3 DNA: TGTGCCAGCAGCGCTCGGACAGGTCTTGTTGGCTACACCTTC. Its protein is CASSARTGLVGYTF.

The V gene is TRBV2, the J gene TRBJ2-1; 9 bases line up with TRBD1. CDR1 SNHLY and CDR2 FYNNEI come from the germline V gene. The CDR3 covers 14 residues. Trimming cost V 4 bases and J 6 bases; bases outside gene matches: 4. The DNA for the CDR3 is TGTGCCAGCAGTGGGACAGGGGTCCCCAATGAGCAGTTCTTC. Its protein product is CASSGTGVPNEQFF.

This sequence joins TRBV7-9 and TRBJ1-6; D perhaps matches TRBD1 (5 bases). The CDR3 is made up of 15 amino acids. Per germline, CDR1 SEHNR and CDR2 FQNEAQ (reference sequence). Deletions cut 5 bases from V and 9 bases from J, with 17 bases between. Here the CDR3 reads CASSPRGARRSPLHF. The CDR3 DNA reads TGTGCCAGCAGCCCTCGCGGGGCCCGACGTTCACCCCTCCACTTT.

The chain couples TRBV6-5 to TRBJ2-7, with 9 bases matching TRBD2. The length of the CDR3 is 14 residues. V trimming: 5 bases; J trimming: 2 bases; junction bases outside the gene matches: 4. The germline CDR1 and CDR2 sequences are MNHEY and SVGAGI. CDR3 in DNA: TGTGCCAGCAGTCTAGCGGGAAATACCTACGAGCAGTACTTC. This codes for CASSLAGNTYEQYF.

V gene TRBV20-1 combines with J gene TRBJ1-5; tentatively, D is TRBD1 (5 bases). Germline V gene data show CDR1 as DFQATT and CDR2 as SNEGSKA (reference sequence). The CDR3 spans 12 residues. The V end was cut by 3 bases, the J end by 5 bases, with 8 bases between. This chain's CDR3 is CSASWGDQPQHF. Written as DNA, the CDR3 is TGCAGTGCTAGTTGGGGGGATCAGCCCCAGCATTTT.

V is TRBV4-3 and J is TRBJ2-5; D unclear. CDR1 and CDR2 (germline): LGHNA, YSLEER. Trimming took off 1 base at V and 5 bases at J, with 14 bases between the two ends. The CDR3 has 15 residues. This CDR3 is CASSQGEGPEETQYF. The CDR3 DNA sequence: TGCGCCAGCAGCCAAGGAGAAGGCCCGGAGGAGACCCAGTACTTC.